These 9 T cell receptor beta chains were sequenced from one sample in a study of T cells after yellow fever vaccination (dated by TCRdb to the late 2010s). The library was generated by 5' RACE. Data came from an Illumina HiSeq 2500. Using fastp trimming at Q25 and MiXCR clonotype assembly, TCRdb reanalyzed the public sequencing data and kept in-frame beta chains. All rows with the same CDR3 protein become a single entry with the most common DNA and genes. For this sample there are under 700,000 distinct CDR3 sequences; less than 20% appear just once. Of the sample, around a sixth is held by the ten largest clones. What this sample's treatment or condition label stands for: live attenuated yellow fever vaccine strain. Sample: PBMCs, taken 5 to 6 days after the first yellow fever vaccination. All receptors come from a man between 18 and 29 years old who received the YFV17D yellow fever vaccine.

V usage is TRBV11-2 and J usage is TRBJ1-6; D gene unclear. The CDR3 contains 13 residues. Trimming left V 5 bases short and J 10 bases short, with 12 bases between. Looked up from germline, CDR1 is SGHAT and CDR2 is FQNNGV. The CDR3 DNA reads as TGTGCCAGCAGCCGACCCGCCAGGTCACCCCTCCACTTT. This gives the protein CASSRPARSPLHF. Together with reference TRBV11-2 and TRBJ1-6, the CDR3 gives the full variable domain: EAGVAQSPRYKIIEKRQSVAFWCNPISGHATLYWYQQILGQGPKLLIQFQNNGVVDDSQLPKDRFSAERLKGVDSTLKIQPAKLEDSAVYLCASSRPARSPLHFGNGTRLTVT.

The chain uses TRBV6-5 and TRBJ1-2; D possibly corresponds to TRBD1 (5 bases). CDR3 size: 15 residues. CDR1 and CDR2 (germline): MNHEY, SVGAGI. The V and J ends lost 2 bases and 6 bases respectively, with 16 bases between them. The DNA of the CDR3 is TGTGCCAGCAGTTACCGACAAACAGGAACTAATGGCTACACCTTC. Translating gives CASSYRQTGTNGYTF.

This clonotype was observed at least ten times. The genes are TRBV27 and TRBJ2-2; 16 positions match TRBD2. Germline CDR1 and CDR2: MNHEY and SMNVEV (reference sequence). After removal of 5 bases from V and 3 bases from J, the junction contained 6 bases not matched to a gene. The CDR3 spans 18 residues. The DNA for the CDR3 is TGTGCCAGCAGTCTCCAGGGACTAGCGGGGGGGTACACCGGGGAGCTGTTTTTT. As protein: CASSLQGLAGGYTGELFF.

The J gene is TRBJ1-5, the V gene TRBV20-1; D is unresolved. CDR1 and CDR2 from the germline V gene are DFQATT and SNEGSKA (reference sequence). With 3 bases removed from V and 1 base from J, the gap between germline ends came to 13 bases. The CDR3 totals 15 residues. CDR3 sequence reads: CSASGPAPSNQPQHF. In DNA form, the CDR3 reads TGCAGTGCTAGCGGGCCAGCCCCAAGCAATCAGCCCCAGCATTTT.

The chain combines TRBV6-2 or TRBV6-3 with TRBJ2-2, with 10 bases lining up with TRBD2. Looked up from germline, CDR1 is MNHEY and CDR2 is SVGEGT. The CDR3 covers 16 residues. The V segment lost 5 bases and the J segment 7 bases; nucleotides outside the gene matches: 10. CDR3 region: CASSPKRGGRSGELFF. CDR3 DNA: TGTGCCAGCAGTCCTAAGCGGGGGGGCCGCAGCGGGGAGCTGTTTTTT.

The CDR3 nucleotides are TGTGCCAGCGGCGGATTCGAGACCCAGTACTTC. Translating gives CASGGFETQYF. The chain carries TRBV2 and TRBJ2-5; no clear D gene. The V end lost 8 bases, the J end lost 5 bases, and 9 bases lay between the germline ends. CDR1 and CDR2 from the germline V gene are SNHLY and FYNNEI. The CDR3 is made up of 11 amino acids.

The genes are TRBV14 and TRBJ1-4, with D possibly matching TRBD1 (5 bases). The CDR3 totals 13 residues. Trimming left V 4 bases short and J 8 bases short, with 11 bases between. Germline lookup yields CDR1 SGHDN and CDR2 FVKESK. The CDR3 protein is CASSRDPREKLFF. CDR3 nucleotides: TGTGCCAGCAGCCGGGACCCGCGAGAAAAACTGTTTTTT.

The chain joins TRBV20-1 to TRBJ1-1, with D perhaps matching TRBD1 (5 bases). V dropped 6 bases and J dropped 0 bases, with 14 bases sitting between them. The CDR3 totals 14 residues. Germline values: CDR1 DFQATT, CDR2 SNEGSKA (reference sequence). The CDR3 DNA reads as TGCAGTGCCCCCATAGAGGGGATGAACACTGAAGCTTTCTTT. Protein: CSAPIEGMNTEAFF.

This sequence joins TRBV4-1 and TRBJ2-5, with D possibly being TRBD1 or TRBD2 (5 bases each). Germline V CDR1 and CDR2: MGHRA, YSYEKL. Trimming took off 0 bases at V and 5 bases at J, with 7 bases between the two ends. This CDR3 has 13 residues. The CDR3 region has the DNA TGCGCCAGCAGCCAAGACGGGGCGGAGACCCAGTACTTC. Translated, it gives CASSQDGAETQYF.